Listed below are T cell receptor beta chains from one sample, sequenced in a study of CD4 and CD8 cells across lung adenocarcinoma regions. TCRdb passed the PCR reads through MiXCR, listing each CDR3 protein once. Of 3,000 to 4,500 distinct CDR3 sequences listed, approximately 63% are singletons. The sequencing input was CD4+ T cells from the margin of a lung tumor. Receptors originate from a male donor with lung adenocarcinoma. The CD4 and CD8 labels of this study may be unreliable. CDR3s include the opening cysteine and the closing phenylalanine or tryptophan. A D gene is named only where the DNA matches it firmly. For some rows the clone size is stated as once, few or many, or as a class when expanded; others skip it.

d_call | j_call | clone_size | v_call | cdr3_aa | cdr3_nt
- | TRBJ2-5 | few | TRBV7-2 | CASSLAKEETQYF | TGTGCCAGCAGCTTAGCTAAGGAGGAGACCCAGTACTTC
TRBD2 | TRBJ2-1 | - | TRBV7-3 | CASSLVGLAGGQHNEQFF | TGTGCCAGCAGCTTAGTGGGACTAGCGGGAGGCCAACACAATGAGCAGTTCTTC
TRBD1 | TRBJ2-3 | - | TRBV6-1 | CASLRDRESDTQYF | TGTGCCAGCCTAAGGGACAGGGAGTCAGATACGCAGTATTTT
- | TRBJ2-1 | once | TRBV6-5 | CASSWGERNEQFF | TGTGCCAGCAGTTGGGGGGAGCGGAATGAGCAGTTCTTC
TRBD1 | TRBJ2-7 | - | TRBV3-1 | CASSNRDRPYEQYF | TGTGCCAGCAGCAACCGGGACAGGCCCTACGAGCAGTACTTC
- | TRBJ1-1 | - | TRBV4-3 | CASSSQRGTEAFF | TGCGCCAGCAGCTCCCAAAGGGGGACTGAAGCTTTCTTT
TRBD1 | TRBJ2-1 | - | TRBV7-6 | CASSLRDRGVNEQFF | TGTGCCAGCAGCTTACGGGACAGGGGAGTCAATGAGCAGTTCTTC
TRBD2 | TRBJ2-3 | - | TRBV12-3/TRBV12-4 | CASLPSGKSDTQYF | TGTGCCAGCCTTCCGAGCGGGAAGTCAGATACGCAGTATTTT
TRBD1 | TRBJ2-5 | - | TRBV7-2 | CASSPGNRDRPYF | TGTGCCAGCAGTCCAGGGAATCGGGACAGGCCGTACTTC
- | TRBJ2-7 | - | TRBV3-1 | CASSPGTGGRGEDTQYF | TGTGCCAGCAGCCCGGGTACTGGGGGACGTGGAGAAGATACGCAGTACTTC
TRBD2 | TRBJ2-5 | - | TRBV7-8 | CASSQPLAGEETQYF | TGTGCCAGCAGCCAGCCTCTAGCGGGAGAGGAGACCCAGTACTTC
- | TRBJ2-2 | - | TRBV11-2 | CASSLFSDSYTGELFF | TGTGCCAGCAGCTTATTCTCAGACAGTTACACCGGGGAGCTGTTTTTT
- | TRBJ2-1 | few | TRBV6-1 | CASSEGLVNEQFF | TGTGCCAGCAGTGAGGGGTTGGTCAATGAGCAGTTCTTC
TRBD1 | TRBJ2-5 | - | TRBV6-1 | CASRGDRGPSETQYF | TGTGCCAGCAGAGGGGACAGGGGACCGTCAGAGACCCAGTACTTC
- | TRBJ1-1 | - | TRBV7-8 | CASSETGLEAFF | TGTGCCAGCAGCGAGACAGGCCTTGAAGCTTTCTTT
- | TRBJ2-1 | - | TRBV6-1 | CASSPDGSSYNEQFF | TGTGCCAGCAGTCCGGACGGGAGCTCCTACAATGAGCAGTTCTTC
TRBD2 | TRBJ2-7 | once | TRBV6-1 | CASSVVNPGLAGVSHEQYF | TGTGCCAGCAGTGTCGTAAACCCGGGACTAGCGGGAGTTTCCCACGAGCAGTACTTC
TRBD1 | TRBJ2-5 | - | TRBV12-3/TRBV12-4 | CASSTRDREPQETQYF | TGTGCCAGCAGCACCCGGGACAGAGAACCGCAAGAGACCCAGTACTTC
- | TRBJ2-1 | - | TRBV6-5 | CASSSRRDFNNEQFF | TGTGCCAGCAGTTCGCGCCGGGACTTCAACAATGAGCAGTTCTTC
- | TRBJ2-4 | few | TRBV14 | CASSQSRWCRDRLNIQYF | TGTGCCAGCAGCCAATCACGGTGGTGCAGGGACCGCTTAAACATTCAGTACTTC
TRBD1 | TRBJ1-4 | medium-sized | TRBV7-2 | CASSQGEGTGGEKLFF | TGTGCCAGCAGCCAGGGGGAGGGGACAGGGGGAGAAAAACTGTTTTTT
- | TRBJ2-1 | few | TRBV9 | CASSVDDEQFF | TGTGCCAGCAGCGTAGACGATGAGCAGTTCTTC
TRBD1 | TRBJ2-1 | - | TRBV6-1 | CASKTGGPLVNEQFF | TGTGCCAGCAAAACAGGGGGGCCTCTTGTCAATGAGCAGTTCTTC
TRBD2 | TRBJ2-2 | few | TRBV12-3/TRBV12-4 | CASSLTGGTGELFF | TGTGCCAGCAGTTTAACGGGAGGGACCGGGGAGCTGTTTTTT
- | TRBJ2-1 | - | TRBV6-1 | CASRGSYSGEQFF | TGTGCCAGCAGGGGGTCTTATTCGGGTGAGCAGTTCTTC
- | TRBJ1-1 | - | TRBV11-3 | CASSLLMGTEAFF | TGTGCCAGCAGCCTCCTGATGGGCACTGAAGCTTTCTTT
TRBD1 | TRBJ1-2 | - | TRBV29-1 | CSVERDRDGNGYTF | TGCAGCGTTGAGAGAGACAGGGACGGGAATGGCTACACCTTC
- | TRBJ2-7 | - | TRBV14 | CASSQDLFYNEQYF | TGTGCCAGCAGCCAAGACCTCTTCTACAATGAGCAGTACTTC
- | TRBJ2-4 | - | TRBV7-2 | CASSYGTWNIQYF | TGTGCCAGCAGCTACGGGACGTGGAACATTCAGTACTTC